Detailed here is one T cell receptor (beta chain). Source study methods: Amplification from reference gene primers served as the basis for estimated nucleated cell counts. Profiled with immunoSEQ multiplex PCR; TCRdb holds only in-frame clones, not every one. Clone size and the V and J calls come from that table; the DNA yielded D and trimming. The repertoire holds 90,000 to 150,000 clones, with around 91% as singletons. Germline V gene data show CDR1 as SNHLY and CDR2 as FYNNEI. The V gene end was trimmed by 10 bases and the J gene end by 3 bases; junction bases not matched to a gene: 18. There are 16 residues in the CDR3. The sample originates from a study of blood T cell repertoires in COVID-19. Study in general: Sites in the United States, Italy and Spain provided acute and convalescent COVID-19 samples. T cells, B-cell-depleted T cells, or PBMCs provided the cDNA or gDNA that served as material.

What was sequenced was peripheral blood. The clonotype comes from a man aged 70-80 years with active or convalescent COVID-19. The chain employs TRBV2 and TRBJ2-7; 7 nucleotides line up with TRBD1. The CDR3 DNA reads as TGTGCCAACACGGAGGAAGACAGGGTTAACCTCTACGAGCAGTACTTC. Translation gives CANTEEDRVNLYEQYF.